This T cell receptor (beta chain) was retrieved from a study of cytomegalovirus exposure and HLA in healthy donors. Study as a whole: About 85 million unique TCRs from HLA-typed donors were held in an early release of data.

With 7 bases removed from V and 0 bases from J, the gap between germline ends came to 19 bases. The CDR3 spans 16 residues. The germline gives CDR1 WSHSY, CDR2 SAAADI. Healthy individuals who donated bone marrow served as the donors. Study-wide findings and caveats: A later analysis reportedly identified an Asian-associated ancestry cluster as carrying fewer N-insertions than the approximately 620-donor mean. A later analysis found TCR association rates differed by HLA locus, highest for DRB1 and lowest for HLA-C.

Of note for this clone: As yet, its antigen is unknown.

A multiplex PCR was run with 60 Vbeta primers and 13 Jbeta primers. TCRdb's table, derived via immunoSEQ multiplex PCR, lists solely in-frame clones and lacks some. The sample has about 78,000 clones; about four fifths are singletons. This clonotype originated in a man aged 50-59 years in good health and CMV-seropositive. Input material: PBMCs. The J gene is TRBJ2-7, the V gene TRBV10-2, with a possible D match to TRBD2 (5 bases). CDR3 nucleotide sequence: TGCGCCAGCATATTGGACCCCACTCGGGGCTCCTACGAGCAGTACTTC. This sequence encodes CASILDPTRGSYEQYF.